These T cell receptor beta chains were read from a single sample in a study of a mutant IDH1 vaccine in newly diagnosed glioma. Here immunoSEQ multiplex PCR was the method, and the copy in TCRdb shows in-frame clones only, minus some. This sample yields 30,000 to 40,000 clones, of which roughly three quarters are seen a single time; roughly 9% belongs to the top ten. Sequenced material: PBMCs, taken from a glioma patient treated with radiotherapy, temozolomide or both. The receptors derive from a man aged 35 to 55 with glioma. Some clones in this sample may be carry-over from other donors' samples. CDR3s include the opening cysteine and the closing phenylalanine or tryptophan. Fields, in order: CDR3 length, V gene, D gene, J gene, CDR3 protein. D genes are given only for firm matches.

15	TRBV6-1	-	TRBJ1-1	CASSPGGLLQGGAFF
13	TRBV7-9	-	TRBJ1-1	CASSLRSKTEAFF
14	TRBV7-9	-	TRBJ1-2	CASSLVDGLWGYTF
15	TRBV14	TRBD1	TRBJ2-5	CASSPGTGGRETQYF
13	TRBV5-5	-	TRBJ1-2	CASSLQEQIGYTF
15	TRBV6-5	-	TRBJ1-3	CASSLEAHSGNTIYF
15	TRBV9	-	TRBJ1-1	CASSVGPEWNTEAFF
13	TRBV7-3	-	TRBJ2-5	CASREPGRETQYF
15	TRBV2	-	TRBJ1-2	CASSEGQGTYYGYTF
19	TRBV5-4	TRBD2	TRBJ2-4	CASSLEGLAGGRAGNIQYF
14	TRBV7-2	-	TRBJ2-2	CASSRPSGVGELFF
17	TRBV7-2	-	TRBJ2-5	CASSFPGTHEGGETQYF
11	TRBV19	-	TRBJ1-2	CASSVGGGYTF
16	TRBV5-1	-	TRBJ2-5	CASSLVPDTRGETQYF
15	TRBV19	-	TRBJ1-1	CASSLGTYEGTEAFF
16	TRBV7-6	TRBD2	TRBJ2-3	CASSLSGLAYTDTQYF
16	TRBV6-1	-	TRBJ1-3	CASSVIQGGSSGTIYF
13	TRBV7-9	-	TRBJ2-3	CASSSAETDTQYF
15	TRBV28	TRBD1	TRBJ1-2	CASRPYRDRIYGYTF
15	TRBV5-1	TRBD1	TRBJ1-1	CASSASQGGGTEAFF
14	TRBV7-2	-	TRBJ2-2	CASSLGTESGELFF
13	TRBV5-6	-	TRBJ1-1	CASSLGAGPEAFF
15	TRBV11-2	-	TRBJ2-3	CASSLVRADRDTQYF
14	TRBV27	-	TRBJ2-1	CASSYRGSYNEQFF
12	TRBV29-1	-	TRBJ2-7	CSATRQGYEQYF
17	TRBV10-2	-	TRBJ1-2	CASSESMGRDANYGYTF
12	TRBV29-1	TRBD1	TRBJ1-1	CSVTTGATEAFF
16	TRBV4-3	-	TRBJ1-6	CASSQEGDDGLSPLHF
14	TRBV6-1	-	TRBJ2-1	CASASGAGYNEQFF
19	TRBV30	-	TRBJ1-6	CAWTAPGGALSSYNSPLHF
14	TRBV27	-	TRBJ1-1	CASSLLTGTTEAFF
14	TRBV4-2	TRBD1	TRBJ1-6	CASSRDRENSPLHF
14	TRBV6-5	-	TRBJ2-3	CASNYRVRTDTQYF
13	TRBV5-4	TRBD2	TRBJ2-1	CASKTSGGNEQFF
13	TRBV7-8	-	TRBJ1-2	CASLREGRNGYTF
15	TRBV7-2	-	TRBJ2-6	CASSSRASGANVLTF